These T cell receptor beta chains were read from a single sample in a study of shared clonotypes between healthy human individuals. The method was immunoSEQ multiplex PCR; TCRdb's version includes in-frame clones alone and lacks a portion of them. The table has some 800,000 clones, nearly 95% seen once. Sequencing was carried out using naive CD8+ T cells sorted from blood. All receptors come from a man aged 25 to 40 in good health. CDR3s include the opening cysteine and the closing phenylalanine or tryptophan. The D gene is left open where the match is weak. Expanded clones are given a class, and other clones once, few, many or no size at all.

v_call: TRBV15; d_call: TRBD2; clone_size: .; j_call: TRBJ2-1; cdr3_aa: CATSREEYREGRVLEQFF; cdr3_nt: TGTGCCACCAGCAGAGAGGAATATCGGGAGGGCCGGGTTCTTGAGCAGTTCTTC
v_call: TRBV9; d_call: TRBD1; clone_size: .; j_call: TRBJ1-3; cdr3_aa: CASSATGTGNTIYF; cdr3_nt: TGTGCCAGCAGCGCAACCGGGACAGGGAACACCATATATTTT
v_call: TRBV7-6; d_call: .; clone_size: .; j_call: TRBJ2-7; cdr3_aa: CASSQGPSGETHYWEQYF; cdr3_nt: TGTGCCAGCAGCCAAGGGCCCTCGGGAGAGACTCATTATTGGGAGCAGTACTTC
v_call: TRBV28; d_call: .; clone_size: .; j_call: TRBJ2-7; cdr3_aa: CASSFGGGPYEQYF; cdr3_nt: TGTGCCAGCAGTTTTGGGGGTGGGCCCTACGAGCAGTACTTC
v_call: TRBV1; d_call: .; clone_size: .; j_call: TRBJ1-5; cdr3_aa: CTSSQDWSKTYSNQPQHF; cdr3_nt: TGCACCAGCAGCCAAGATTGGTCTAAAACGTATAGCAATCAGCCCCAGCATTTT
v_call: TRBV13; d_call: .; clone_size: .; j_call: TRBJ2-4; cdr3_aa: CASSQEGGSPNDIQYF; cdr3_nt: TGTGCCAGCAGCCAGGAAGGAGGGTCCCCCAATGACATTCAGTACTTC
v_call: TRBV2; d_call: TRBD2; clone_size: few; j_call: TRBJ2-4; cdr3_aa: CASSWTSGRDIQYF; cdr3_nt: TGTGCCAGCAGTTGGACTAGCGGGAGGGACATTCAGTACTTC
v_call: TRBV9; d_call: .; clone_size: .; j_call: TRBJ2-2; cdr3_aa: CASSAGRTGELFF; cdr3_nt: TGTGCCAGCAGCGCGGGTAGAACCGGGGAGCTGTTTTTT
v_call: TRBV27; d_call: .; clone_size: .; j_call: TRBJ1-5; cdr3_aa: CASSLSGRNQPQHF; cdr3_nt: TGTGCCAGCAGTTTATCGGGCAGAAATCAGCCCCAGCATTTT
v_call: TRBV5-6; d_call: TRBD1; clone_size: .; j_call: TRBJ2-7; cdr3_aa: CASSGTGLGSYEQYF; cdr3_nt: TGTGCCAGCAGCGGGACAGGGTTGGGCTCCTACGAGCAGTACTTC
v_call: TRBV19; d_call: TRBD2; clone_size: .; j_call: TRBJ2-1; cdr3_aa: CASSIMSLAGGNEQFF; cdr3_nt: TGTGCCAGTAGTATAATGTCGCTAGCGGGAGGCAATGAGCAGTTCTTC
v_call: TRBV29-1; d_call: TRBD1; clone_size: .; j_call: TRBJ2-7; cdr3_aa: CSVWGTGGYINEQYF; cdr3_nt: TGCAGCGTGTGGGGGACAGGAGGATATATAAACGAGCAGTACTTC
v_call: TRBV5-1; d_call: .; clone_size: once; j_call: TRBJ2-7; cdr3_aa: CASSLGGEQYF; cdr3_nt: TGCGCCAGCAGCTTGGGAGGGGAGCAGTACTTC
v_call: TRBV27; d_call: TRBD2; clone_size: .; j_call: TRBJ2-1; cdr3_aa: CASRGGLAVYNEQFF; cdr3_nt: TGTGCCAGCAGGGGGGGACTAGCGGTCTACAATGAGCAGTTCTTC
v_call: TRBV5-1; d_call: .; clone_size: .; j_call: TRBJ2-1; cdr3_aa: CASSLWRRDNEQFF; cdr3_nt: TGCGCCAGCAGCTTGTGGCGCCGGGACAATGAGCAGTTCTTC
v_call: TRBV4-1; d_call: .; clone_size: .; j_call: TRBJ2-7; cdr3_aa: CASSQARASYEQYF; cdr3_nt: TGCGCCAGCAGCCAAGCCCGGGCCTCCTACGAGCAGTACTTC